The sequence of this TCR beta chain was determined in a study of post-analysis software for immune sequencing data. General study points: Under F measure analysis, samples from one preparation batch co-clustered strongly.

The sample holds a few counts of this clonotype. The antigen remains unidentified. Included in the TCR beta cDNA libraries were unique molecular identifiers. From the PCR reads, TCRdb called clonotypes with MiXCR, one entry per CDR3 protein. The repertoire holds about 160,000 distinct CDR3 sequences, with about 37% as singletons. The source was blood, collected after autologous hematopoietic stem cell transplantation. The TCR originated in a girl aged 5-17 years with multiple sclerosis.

CDR3 sequence: CASSRYLAGRYNEQFF. Here the CDR3 DNA reads TGTGCCAGCAGCCGATACCTAGCGGGACGATACAATGAGCAGTTCTTC. This chain joins TRBV7-2 and TRBJ2-1, with 9 bases aligning to TRBD2. Per germline, CDR1 SGHTA and CDR2 FQGNSA. There are 16 residues in the CDR3. Trimming removed 5 bases from V and 4 bases from J; junction bases left unmatched: 9.